This T cell receptor beta chain was sequenced for a study of PD-1 blockade in classical Hodgkin lymphoma (dated by TCRdb to about 2020). As for the study more broadly: Nivolumab dosing was 3 mg/kg intravenously every 2 weeks, continuing until either disease progression or unacceptable toxicity. The study used CyTOF and TCR beta sequencing to define a peripheral blood immune signature of response to PD-1 blockade in classical Hodgkin lymphoma. Study-wide conclusions, independent of this receptor: By C4D1, a significant rise was seen in CD4+ TCR diversity but not in CD8+ TCR diversity (p=0.0027 vs p=0.16), and the rise was most apparent among complete responders (p=0.02). The study covered only a single clinical trial cohort, and the causes of the repertoire differences, possibly disease activity or prior therapy, were still not defined. Patients starting nivolumab less than 1 year after ASCT had lower diversity and were excluded from later analyses to avoid confounding by immune reconstitution. Baseline diversity similar to that of newly diagnosed patients was observed in trial patients achieving complete response, whereas significantly lower diversity was observed in partial responders and progressors. Baseline TCR diversity was reported to be lower in newly diagnosed patients than in healthy donors and to be lower still in relapsed/refractory patients.

The meaning of the sample's time point label: cycle 4 day 1 (C4D1), after more than five weeks of nivolumab. Every trial patient had relapsed after autologous stem cell transplantation, and cohorts A, B and C differed in prior brentuximab vedotin exposure. The trial cohort included fewer than 60 patients with relapsed/refractory classical Hodgkin lymphoma, and each patient had a best overall response of complete response, partial response or progressive disease. In the multi-cohort phase II CheckMate 205 trial, trial patients received single-agent nivolumab. An independent review committee assessed best overall response by applying the 2007 International Working Group response criteria. Trial PBMCs were collected immediately before nivolumab initiation (C1D1) and during therapy at cycle 2 day 1 and cycle 4 day 1. Peripheral blood was collected in 8 mL Vacutainer Cell Preparation Tubes, from which PBMCs were isolated by centrifugation and then cryopreserved.

Its CDR3 holds 13 amino acids, cysteine through phenylalanine. The DNA shown is the 39-base CDR3, in frame from base 1. The germline V gene supplies CDR1 KGHSH and CDR2 LQKENI. Cut back by 1 base and 1 base, the V and J ends lie 4 bases apart. Details on this clone: Its antigen has not been determined. One base away there is no much larger clone; base qualities are not given.

The Qiagen DNeasy kit was used to extract genomic DNA from unsorted PBMCs and from the negatively selected CD4+ and CD8+ fractions. TCR beta CDR3 regions were subjected to amplification by immunoSEQ multiplex PCR with primers that anneal to V and J segments. Amplification bias was minimized using a synthetic immune receptor repertoire, and residual bias was removed computationally after sequencing. For the original study's pipeline: Custom Python scripts were used to quantify repertoire diversity as the Shannon entropy index. The unsorted, CD4+ and CD8+ repertoires were each analyzed separately, with the exception of combined analyses, where CD4+ and CD8+ sequences were merged in silico. A clone was considered expanded if an increase in frequency of at least 2-fold after treatment relative to C1D1 was found, and a pseudocount of 0.5 was applied to clones undetected at baseline. Singleton clones were defined as clones with 0 or 1 copy at C1D1, and non-singleton clones were defined as clones with 2 or more copies. Clones expanded in unsorted samples were annotated as CD4+, CD8+ or unknown by matching protein sequences in sorted samples from the same patient. Wilcoxon tests were applied to paired samples to test diversity changes from C1D1 to C4D1. TCRdb limited this immuneACCESS table to in-frame rearrangements with V and J called. A share of clones is missing; checked studies link under half to unresolved V genes, and the rest is unexplained. V and J calls and clone size come straight from that table; D and trimming were deduced from the DNA. This sample lists roughly 100,000 clones; approximately 90% were detected once. The leading ten clones occupy under 20% of the sample.

This chain is built from TRBV18 and TRBJ1-1; a confident D gene designation cannot be given. The sequence was collected from a human donor with classical Hodgkin lymphoma. The material sequenced was peripheral blood mononuclear cells (PBMCs), taken before the fourth cycle of nivolumab. The sequenced DNA: TGTGCCAGCTCACCACTCGCGAACACTGAAGCTTTCTTT. The resulting protein is CASSPLANTEAFF.